This is a list of T cell receptor beta chains from one sample in a study of T cell repertoires in cytomegalovirus infection. MiXCR, applied by TCRdb to the reads, yields one record per CDR3 protein. Of just under 500,000 distinct CDR3 sequences in the sample, 33% were seen once. Their recognized antigens are unknown. The specimen was cultured PBMCs, collected from culture after CMV antigen stimulation. Receptor source: a human donor in good health (CMV status not recorded). Some clones in this sample may be carry-over from other donors' samples. Each CDR3 is given with its conserved first and last residue. A D gene is named only where the DNA matches it firmly. Clone size, where shown, is once, few, many, or a class for clones that have expanded.

J | V | size | D | DNA | CDR3
TRBJ1-1 | TRBV20-1 | many | TRBD1 | TGCAGTGCTAGATCACAGGGGATGGTTGTATTCACTGAAGCTTTCTTT | CSARSQGMVVFTEAFF
TRBJ1-2 | TRBV15 | many | NA | TGTGCCACCAGCAGAGATGGCCGGAATGGCTACACCTTC | CATSRDGRNGYTF
TRBJ2-1 | TRBV20-1 | NA | TRBD2 | TGCAGTGCTTACTCTAGCGGGAGGGCCCTTGAGCAGTTCTTT | CSAYSSGRALEQFF
TRBJ2-7 | TRBV11-2 | few | NA | TGTGCCAGCAGCTTAGCACGCGTCGGGAGAGGAGAGCAGTACTTC | CASSLARVGRGEQYF
TRBJ1-1 | TRBV2 | few | NA | TGTGCCAGCAACACCGCGGTCACTGAAGCTTTCTTT | CASNTAVTEAFF
TRBJ1-5 | TRBV27 | NA | NA | TGTGCCAGCAGTTCATTCGGGCCCGATCAGCCCCAGCATTTT | CASSSFGPDQPQHF
TRBJ1-4 | TRBV10-3 | NA | NA | TGTGCCACCCGGACAGCAACTAATGAAAAACTGTTTTTT | CATRTATNEKLFF
TRBJ2-5 | TRBV19 | NA | NA | TGTGCCAGTAGTATAGCAGGGCGGCAAGAGACCCAGTACTTC | CASSIAGRQETQYF
TRBJ2-4 | TRBV20-1 | NA | NA | TGCAGTGTGTCTAGCGCGGAAGACATTCAGTACTTC | CSVSSAEDIQYF
TRBJ1-6 | TRBV27 | NA | NA | TGTGCCAGCAGTTTCGCCCCCTGGGATTCACCCCTCCACTTT | CASSFAPWDSPLHF
TRBJ2-1 | TRBV20-1 | few | TRBD2 | TGCAGCAGCCTGGTAATGGGGGCTAGCGGGAGGGCCGTCAATGAGCAGTTCTTC | CSSLVMGASGRAVNEQFF
TRBJ2-7 | TRBV28 | few | TRBD2 | TGTGCCAGCAGTCCGCCTAGCGGGTTTGTCGGCGAGCAGTACTTC | CASSPPSGFVGEQYF
TRBJ1-3 | TRBV29-1 | NA | TRBD1 | TGCAGCGTTCTTACAGGGGGGCTACTACAGAACACCATATATTTT | CSVLTGGLLQNTIYF
TRBJ2-6 | TRBV6-6 | NA | TRBD2 | TGTGCCAGCAGTTACGTTGCGGGAGGGCGAGGCGGGGCCAACGTCCTGACTTTC | CASSYVAGGRGGANVLTF
TRBJ2-1 | TRBV28 | NA | NA | TGTGCCAGCAGTCCCGCCCAGGGTGGTGGCAATGAGCAGTTCTTC | CASSPAQGGGNEQFF
TRBJ2-7 | TRBV28 | few | TRBD2 | TGTGCCAGCAGTTTAAGCGGGAGGTTCTCCTACGAGCAGTACTTC | CASSLSGRFSYEQYF
TRBJ2-5 | TRBV28 | NA | TRBD1 | TGTGCCAGCAGTATAGTTGTTACCGCCCCCGGGACAGGACAAGAGACCCAGTACTTC | CASSIVVTAPGTGQETQYF
TRBJ1-5 | TRBV6-6 | NA | TRBD1 | TGTGCCAGCAGTCAACGGGACAGTCATCAGCCCCAGCATTTT | CASSQRDSHQPQHF
TRBJ1-1 | TRBV7-2 | few | NA | TGTGCCAGCAGCTTAGTGCAGCGAGAAGCTTTCTTT | CASSLVQREAFF
TRBJ2-1 | TRBV5-4 | NA | NA | TGTGCCAGCAGCCCTCGGATTTTTTCCTACAATGAGCAGTTCTTC | CASSPRIFSYNEQFF
TRBJ1-2 | TRBV19 | once | NA | TGTGCCAGCGACTTCGGGGGCATTTATGGCTACACCTTC | CASDFGGIYGYTF
TRBJ1-3 | TRBV10-3 | few | NA | TGTGCCACTAGGGACGGGAACTCTGGAAACACCATATATTTT | CATRDGNSGNTIYF
TRBJ1-1 | TRBV14 | NA | NA | TGTGCCAGCAGCCAAACTGGAATTTCTCTTGAAGCTTTCTTT | CASSQTGISLEAFF
TRBJ2-4 | TRBV2 | few | NA | TGTGCCAGCAGCGAACCCTCTAGGACCATGGGTAACATTCAGTACTTC | CASSEPSRTMGNIQYF
TRBJ2-5 | TRBV5-4 | once | NA | TGTGCCAGCAGCTCCAGGCAGGGGCGGCAAGAGACCCAGTACTTC | CASSSRQGRQETQYF
TRBJ1-6 | TRBV7-2 | many | NA | TGTGCCAGCAGCTTTTTTTTAGGGGAGTCCTATAATTCACCCCTCCACTTT | CASSFFLGESYNSPLHF
TRBJ2-3 | TRBV19 | few | TRBD2 | TGTGCCAGTAGTAGGGGACTAGCGGGAGGTCCAGATACGCAGTATTTT | CASSRGLAGGPDTQYF
TRBJ2-7 | TRBV6-2/TRBV6-3 | NA | TRBD1 | TGTGCCAGCAGGTACAGGGACAGGGACTCCTACGAGCAGTACTTC | CASRYRDRDSYEQYF
TRBJ1-1 | TRBV18 | NA | NA | TGTGCCAGCTCACAGGGTGAATGGGGGAACACTGAAGCTTTCTTT | CASSQGEWGNTEAFF
TRBJ1-1 | TRBV4-3 | NA | TRBD1 | TGCGCCAGCAGCCAACCGGACAGGGAAGCTTTCTTT | CASSQPDREAFF
TRBJ2-1 | TRBV11-3 | NA | NA | TGTGCCAGCAGCTATTTGACGATAGGATACAATGAGCAGTTCTTC | CASSYLTIGYNEQFF
TRBJ2-1 | TRBV7-2 | NA | NA | TGTGCCAGCAGCACTCCGGGACTGCTGCATGAGCAGTTCTTC | CASSTPGLLHEQFF
TRBJ2-4 | TRBV19 | NA | TRBD1 | TGTGCCAGCCGCGACAGGGGCGGTCTGAATCAGCCAAAAAGCATTCAGTACTTC | CASRDRGGLNQPKSIQYF
TRBJ2-7 | TRBV7-2 | few | TRBD1 | TGTGCCAGCAGCACAACCGGGACAGCCTACGAGCAGTACTTC | CASSTTGTAYEQYF
TRBJ1-1 | TRBV6-2/TRBV6-3 | NA | NA | TGTGCCAGCAGTTACCCTCGGGTGAGCCCAGGGAGGGTATCATTCCGGGAAAAAACCCAAGAAGCTTTCTTT | CASSYPRVSPGRVSFREKTQEAFF
TRBJ2-5 | TRBV6-5 | NA | NA | TGTGCCAGCACCCCGGCGGCAGGAACAGAGACCCAGTACTTC | CASTPAAGTETQYF
TRBJ2-1 | TRBV20-1 | NA | TRBD2 | TGCAGTGCTAGAGAGCGGACTAGCGGGAGGAATGAGCAGTTCTTC | CSARERTSGRNEQFF
TRBJ2-7 | TRBV7-2 | many | NA | TGTGCCAGCAGTTTAGGAAGGGCCTACGAGCAGTACTTC | CASSLGRAYEQYF